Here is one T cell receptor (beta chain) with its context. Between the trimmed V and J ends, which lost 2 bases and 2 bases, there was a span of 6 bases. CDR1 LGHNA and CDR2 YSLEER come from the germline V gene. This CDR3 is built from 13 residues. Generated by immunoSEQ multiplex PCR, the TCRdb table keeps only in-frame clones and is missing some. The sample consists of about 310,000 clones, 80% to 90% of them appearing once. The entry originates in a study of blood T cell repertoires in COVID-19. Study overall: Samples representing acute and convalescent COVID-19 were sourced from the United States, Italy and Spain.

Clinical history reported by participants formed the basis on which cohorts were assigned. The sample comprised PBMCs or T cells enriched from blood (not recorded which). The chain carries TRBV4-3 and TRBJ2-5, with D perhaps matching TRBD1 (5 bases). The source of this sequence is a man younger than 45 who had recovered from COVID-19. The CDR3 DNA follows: TGCGCCAGCAGCCAACAGGGACAAGAGACCCAGTACTTC. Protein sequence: CASSQQGQETQYF.